This TCR beta chain was sequenced in a study of T cells in Graves' hyperthyroidism and ophthalmopathy. Points from the study as a whole: In blood, most of the thyroid clonotypes expanded above 0.001 were also present.

Lactation, pregnancy, other autoimmune disease or uncontrolled infection led to exclusion of patients. Fresh 10 ml peripheral blood yielded PBMCs. TCR beta CDR3 region amplification was performed from RNA transcripts. First-round RT-PCR targeting the TCR CDR3 was performed with the HTBI primer set. TCRdb independently ran MiXCR on the multiplex PCR reads; one entry per CDR3 protein. The data hold roughly 720,000 distinct CDR3 sequences, with approximately 15% observed a single time. Germline CDR1 DFQATT, CDR2 SNEGSKA (reference sequence). V lost 4 bases, J lost 5 bases, and 8 bases stayed unmatched. The CDR3 consists of 16 residues. Details on this clonotype: Its antigen is undetermined. This could be a read error, since a much larger clone is one nucleotide away.

The chain joins TRBV20-1 to TRBJ2-5, with TRBD2 matching over 15 bases. Specimen: blood. The receptor comes from a man aged 50 to 59 with Graves' hyperthyroidism. CDR3 in DNA: TGCAGTGCTAAAAGGACTAGCGGGAGGGCCGGTGAGACCCAGTACTTC. Residues: CSAKRTSGRAGETQYF.